These 18 T cell receptor beta chains were sequenced from one sample in a study of cytomegalovirus exposure and HLA in healthy donors (dated by TCRdb to 2015 to 2018). To prepare the library, the immunoSEQ multiplex PCR assay was applied. For the multiplex PCR, a mixture combining 60 forward primers for TCR Vbeta segments and 13 reverse primers for TCR Jbeta segments was used. Held by TCRdb, this immuneACCESS table contains in-frame sequences only and omits some clones. Under half of the omission traces to an unresolved V gene where checked; the cause of the rest is unknown. The sample records approximately 210,000 clones, more than 75% of which are singletons. The ten top clones hold roughly 1.4% of the sample. Sequencing used PBMCs. These receptors all come from a woman between 50 and 59 years old in good health and CMV-seronegative.

This clone was detected only a few times. The rearrangement uses TRBV4-3 and TRBJ1-3; 8 bases agree with TRBD1. V was clipped by 3 bases and J by 7 bases; unmatched bases: 8. The CDR3 is made up of 15 amino acids. The germline V gene has CDR1 LGHNA and CDR2 YSLEER. CDR3 coding DNA: TGCGCCAGCAGCCAGGGACAGGTTGGGGTGAACACCATATATTTT. Translating gives CASSQGQVGVNTIYF.

The chain couples TRBV19 to TRBJ1-2; 9 nucleotides line up with TRBD1. V shed 3 bases and J 2 bases; nucleotides not matched to a gene: 4. The germline V gene encodes CDR1 LNHDA and CDR2 SQIVND (reference sequence). There are 15 residues in the CDR3. The CDR3 DNA reads as TGTGCCAGTAGTATCCCGGGACAGGGAAACTATGGCTACACCTTC. Translation gives CASSIPGQGNYGYTF.

This chain uses TRBV15 with TRBJ1-2; D gene unclear. The CDR3 extends over 18 amino acids. Trimming pared 3 bases from V and 0 bases from J, leaving 20 bases between. CDR1 is LNHNV and CDR2 is YYDKDF in the germline V gene (reference sequence). This chain's CDR3 is CATSSPPGPRGANYGYTF. CDR3 sequence (DNA): TGTGCCACCAGCAGTCCACCCGGGCCCCGCGGGGCTAACTATGGCTACACCTTC. Based on the CDR3 plus reference TRBV15 and TRBJ1-2, the full variable domain is DAMVIQNPRYQVTQFGKPVTLSCSQTLNHNVMYWYQQKSSQAPKLLFHYYDKDFNNEADTPDNFQSRRPNTSFCFLDIRSPGLGDTAMYLCATSSPPGPRGANYGYTFGSGTRLTVV.

The genes are TRBV10-3 and TRBJ1-5; TRBD1 is a possible D gene (5 bases). V was clipped by 3 bases and J by 4 bases, with 10 bases between them. Germline V gene sequence: CDR1 ENHRY, CDR2 SYGVKD. The CDR3 extends over 14 amino acids. This chain's CDR3 is CAISEDSPNQPQHF. CDR3 DNA sequence: TGTGCCATCAGTGAAGACAGCCCGAATCAGCCCCAGCATTTT.

The chain employs TRBV7-9 and TRBJ1-4; no firm D call. The CDR3 is 15 residues long. CDR1 is SEHNR and CDR2 is FQNEAQ in the germline V gene (reference sequence). Deletions cut 4 bases from V and 8 bases from J, with 17 bases between. The CDR3 bases are TGTGCCAGCAGCTCTACTAGAAAGGGTAGCGAAAAACTGTTTTTT. It specifies CASSSTRKGSEKLFF.

J is TRBJ1-1 and V is TRBV7-8, with unresolved D. Deletions cut 6 bases from V and 0 bases from J, with 14 bases between. This CDR3 spans 15 amino acids. The germline CDR1 and CDR2 sequences are SGHVS and FQNEAQ. The CDR3 loop is CASRPSRDMNTEAFF. The CDR3 DNA reads TGTGCCAGCAGACCCAGCAGAGACATGAACACTGAAGCTTTCTTT.

This clone was recorded once. The chain carries TRBV2 and TRBJ1-2; a possible D gene is TRBD1 (5 bases). The CDR3 totals 14 residues. Looked up from germline, CDR1 is SNHLY and CDR2 is FYNNEI. V gave up 6 bases and J gave up 4 bases, with 15 bases separating them. In DNA, the CDR3 is TGTGCCAGCAGGGGGGACTCCAGTTCCTATGGCTACACCTTC. This encodes CASRGDSSSYGYTF.

The chain is built from TRBV27 and TRBJ2-2; TRBD1 matches at 9 bases. Trimming removed 6 bases from V and 1 base from J; junction bases left unmatched: 6. The CDR3 runs to 16 residues. Germline CDR1 is MNHEY and CDR2 is SMNVEV (reference sequence). CDR3 sequence (DNA): TGTGCCAGCAGATCCCAGGGACAGGGGAACACCGGGGAGCTGTTTTTT. It translates to CASRSQGQGNTGELFF.

DNA for the CDR3: TGCGCCAGCAGCCAAGATGTTATAAGGGACAGCCTCTACAATGAGCAGTTCTTC. Translating it yields CASSQDVIRDSLYNEQFF. The genes are TRBV4-3 and TRBJ2-1, with 7 bases identical to TRBD1. The trim removed 0 bases at V and 3 bases at J, leaving 11 bases unmatched. The germline gives CDR1 LGHNA, CDR2 YSLEER. The CDR3 sequence is 18 residues long.

CDR3 sequence (DNA): TGTGCCAGCAGCTTAGGAGGGCCAGAGACCCAGTACTTC. Protein sequence: CASSLGGPETQYF. The chain carries TRBV7-2 and TRBJ2-5; a weak D match, TRBD2 (5 bases). This CDR3 spans 13 amino acids. Trimming took 1 base from V and 4 from J, leaving 7 bases between them. Germline CDR1 is SGHTA and CDR2 is FQGNSA.

This sequence joins TRBV6-6 and TRBJ2-3; D is possibly TRBD2 (5 bases). The ends were cut back, 2 bases at V and 4 bases at J, with 7 bases in the middle. Germline loops: CDR1 MNHNY, CDR2 SVGAGI (reference sequence). The CDR3 consists of 13 residues. CDR3 DNA sequence: TGTGCCAGCAGTTACGGGCGGGCAGATACGCAGTATTTT. Translation: CASSYGRADTQYF.

The chain combines TRBV11-1 with TRBJ2-2; possible D gene TRBD2, 6 bases. Per germline, CDR1 SGHAT and CDR2 FQDESV (reference sequence). The CDR3 runs to 13 residues. V dropped 4 bases and J dropped 5 bases, with 8 bases sitting between them. This CDR3 is CASSSLATGELFF. CDR3 DNA sequence: TGTGCCAGCAGCTCTCTAGCGACCGGGGAGCTGTTTTTT.

This chain connects TRBV2 to TRBJ1-5; a weak D match, TRBD1 (6 bases). Germline-derived CDR1 and CDR2 are SNHLY and FYNNEI. The V end was cut by 7 bases, the J end by 2 bases, with 24 bases between. The CDR3 covers 18 residues. Here the CDR3 reads CASKGGVRSTVGNQPQHF. The CDR3 nucleotides are TGTGCCAGCAAGGGGGGGGTCCGATCTACAGTGGGCAATCAGCCCCAGCATTTT.

CDR3 sequence (DNA): TGTGCCTGGAGTGTACGAGGGTTAGACGAGCAGTACTTC. Translating gives CAWSVRGLDEQYF. The chain employs TRBV30 and TRBJ2-5; possible D gene TRBD2, 5 bases. The J call is in doubt because the DNA end fits TRBJ2-7 better. The CDR3 spans 13 residues. Germline loops: CDR1 GTSNPN, CDR2 SVGIG (reference sequence).

CDR3 in DNA: TGCGCCAGCAGCTTACTAGCGGGAGGCTACGGGGAGCTGTTTTTT. It encodes CASSLLAGGYGELFF. The V gene is TRBV5-1, the J gene TRBJ2-2; 12 nucleotides agree with TRBD2. The CDR3 extends over 15 amino acids. CDR1 is SGHRS and CDR2 is YFSETQ in the germline V gene. J gave up 7 bases and V 2 bases, and 3 bases lay outside the gene matches.

The chain uses TRBV18 and TRBJ2-3, with 7 bases fitting TRBD1. This CDR3 has 16 amino acids. V was clipped by 8 bases and J by 4 bases; unmatched bases: 15. Looked up from germline, CDR1 is KGHSH and CDR2 is LQKENI. The CDR3 here is CASATRGLGFSDTQYF. CDR3 sequence (DNA): TGTGCCAGCGCAACAAGGGGGCTGGGTTTCTCAGATACGCAGTATTTT.

This chain joins TRBV7-9 and TRBJ1-1, with 7 bases matching TRBD1. This CDR3 is 15 amino acids long. Germline trimming cut 3 bases from V and 0 bases from J; bases unmatched to any gene: 4. Looked up from germline, CDR1 is SEHNR and CDR2 is FQNEAQ (reference sequence). This CDR3 reads CASSFGDSLNTEAFF. As DNA, the CDR3 is TGTGCCAGCAGCTTCGGGGACAGTTTGAACACTGAAGCTTTCTTT. The whole variable domain, filled in from reference TRBV7-9 and TRBJ1-1, reads DTGVSQNPRHKITKRGQNVTFRCDPISEHNRLYWYRQTLGQGPEFLTYFQNEAQLEKSRLLSDRFSAERPKGSFSTLEIQRTEQGDSAMYLCASSFGDSLNTEAFFGQGTRLTVV.

The chain links TRBV19 to TRBJ1-2; maybe TRBD1 (5 bases). Between the trimmed V and J ends, which lost 7 bases and 5 bases, there was a span of 26 bases. The CDR3 length is 17 residues. The germline gives CDR1 LNHDA, CDR2 SQIVND (reference sequence). The CDR3, as DNA: TGTGCCAGTATCCCCCGCGGGGACGGACTTAGGCGGTATGGCTACACCTTC. This codes for CASIPRGDGLRRYGYTF.